The clone carrying this T cell receptor (beta chain) appeared once. The antigen is unknown. Using immunoSEQ multiplex PCR, the repertoire was profiled, and TCRdb retains in-frame clones only, with some absent. The sample has 59,000 or so clones, around 87% seen once. Germline CDR1 reads ENHRY; CDR2 reads SYGVKD. The length of the CDR3 is 11 residues. V was pared by 6 bases and J by 1 base, with 3 bases between. The data were obtained in a study of OX40 agonist ivuxolimab in advanced cancers. Overall study context: The drug used for patients, ivuxolimab, was an agonistic anti-OX40 (CD134) antibody.

The study, taken as a whole, reports: Some patients who did not respond also had low normalized T-cell clonal expansion. Averaging showed that CD8+ T cells had more expanded clones than CD4+ did.

At baseline, cycle 4 day 1, and cycle 7 day 1, blood was sampled. The gene calls are TRBV10-3 and TRBJ1-1; D is unclear. Sequencing used CD4+ or CD8+ T cells sorted from blood, obtained in a trial of the OX40 agonist ivuxolimab. The receptor was derived from an adult with an advanced solid tumor such as melanoma, head and neck, liver or kidney cancer. For the CDR3, the DNA is TGTGCCATCAGGGCGAACACTGAAGCTTTCTTT. Translating it yields CAIRANTEAFF.